The clone carrying this T cell receptor beta chain was seen a few times. The data belong to a study of post-analysis software for immune sequencing data. Study overall: Clinical courses comprised relapsing-remitting, secondary progressive and progressive-relapsing multiple sclerosis.

Presence of unique molecular identifiers characterized the TCR beta cDNA libraries. cDNA molecules numbering roughly 0.5 million came from roughly 0.93 to 9.6 million T cells. TCRdb reprocessed the PCR reads with MiXCR, giving one entry per CDR3 protein. The table records more than 450,000 distinct CDR3 sequences, 40% to 50% of them present only once. The sequence was collected from a girl between 5 and 17 years old with multiple sclerosis. Sample: blood.

The chain's CDR3 is CASSPTQVNEQFF. Written as DNA, the CDR3 is TGTGCCAGCAGCCCAACTCAGGTGAATGAGCAGTTCTTC. The rearrangement uses TRBV7-9 and TRBJ2-1; D remains unclear. The CDR3 has 13 amino acids. Germline CDR1 SEHNR, CDR2 FQNEAQ (reference sequence). Deletions cut 5 bases from V and 7 bases from J, with 12 bases between.